This TCR beta chain was identified in a study of metastatic and nonmetastatic thyroid tumors. Study in general: Repertoire comparison spanned blood and tumor or nodule tissue of malignant and benign thyroid patients.

Each patient went into thyroid surgery without having received any treatment. TCRdb re-called the PCR reads through MiXCR. The data contain more than 65,000 clones, 13% to 15% of them singletons. This TCR was sampled from a male donor with papillary thyroid cancer or a benign thyroid nodule (not recorded which). Some clones in this sample may be carry-over from other donors' samples. Input material: blood.

The CDR3 sequence: CASSLWHSTGELFF. CDR3 nucleotides: TGCGCCAGCAGCTTGTGGCATTCTACCGGGGAGCTGTTTTTT. The genes are TRBV5-1 and TRBJ2-2; D is ambiguous. Per the germline V gene, CDR1 is SGHRS and CDR2 is YFSETQ. The CDR3 spans 14 residues. V was cut by 1 base and J by 5 bases, with 9 bases left in between.